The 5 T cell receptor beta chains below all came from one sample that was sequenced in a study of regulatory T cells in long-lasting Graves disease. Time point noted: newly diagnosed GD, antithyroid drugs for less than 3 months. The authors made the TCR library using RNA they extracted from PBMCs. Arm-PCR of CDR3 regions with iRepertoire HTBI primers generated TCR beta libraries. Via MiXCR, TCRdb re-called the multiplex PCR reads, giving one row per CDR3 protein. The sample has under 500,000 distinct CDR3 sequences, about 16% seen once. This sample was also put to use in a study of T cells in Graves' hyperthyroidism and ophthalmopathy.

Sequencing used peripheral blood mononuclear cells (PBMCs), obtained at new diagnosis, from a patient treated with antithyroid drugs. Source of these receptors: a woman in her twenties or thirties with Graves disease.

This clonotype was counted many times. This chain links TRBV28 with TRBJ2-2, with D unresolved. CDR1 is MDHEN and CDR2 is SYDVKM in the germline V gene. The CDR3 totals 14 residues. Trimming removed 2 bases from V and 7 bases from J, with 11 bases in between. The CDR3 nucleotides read TGTGCCAGCAGTTTACTCCAGCGTATCGGGGAGCTGTTTTTT. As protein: CASSLLQRIGELFF.

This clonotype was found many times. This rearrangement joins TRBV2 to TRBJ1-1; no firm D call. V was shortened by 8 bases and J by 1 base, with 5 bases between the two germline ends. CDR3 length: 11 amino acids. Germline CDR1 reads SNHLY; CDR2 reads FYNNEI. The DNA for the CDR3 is TGTGCCAGCCACCAGAACACTGAAGCTTTCTTT. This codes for CASHQNTEAFF.

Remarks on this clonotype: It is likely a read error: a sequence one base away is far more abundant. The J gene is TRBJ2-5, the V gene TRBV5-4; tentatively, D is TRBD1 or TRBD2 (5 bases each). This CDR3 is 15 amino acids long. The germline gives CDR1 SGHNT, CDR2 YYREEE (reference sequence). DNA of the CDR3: TGTGCCAGCAGCTTGGTCTGGGACGATGTAAAGACCCAGTGCTTC. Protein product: CASSLVWDDVKTQCF. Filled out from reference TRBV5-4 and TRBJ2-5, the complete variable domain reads ETGVTQSPTHLIKTRGQQVTLRCSSQSGHNTVSWYQQALGQGPQFIFQYYREEENGRGNFPPRFSGLQFPNYSSELNVNALELDDSALYLCASSLVWDDVKTQCFGPGTRLLVL.

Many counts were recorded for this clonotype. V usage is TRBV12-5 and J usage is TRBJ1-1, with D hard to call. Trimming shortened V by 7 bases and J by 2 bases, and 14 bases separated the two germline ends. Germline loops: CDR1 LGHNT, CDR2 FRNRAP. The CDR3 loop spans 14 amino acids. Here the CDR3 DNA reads TGTGCTAGTGTTGCCGGGATTCCAAACACTGAAGCTTTCTTT. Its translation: CASVAGIPNTEAFF.

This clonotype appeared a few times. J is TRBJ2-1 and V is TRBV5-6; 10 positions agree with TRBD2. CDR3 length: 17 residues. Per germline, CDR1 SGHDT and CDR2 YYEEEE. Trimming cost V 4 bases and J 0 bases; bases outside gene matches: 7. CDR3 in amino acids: CASSTSGRAFSYNEQFF. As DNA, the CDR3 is TGTGCCAGCAGCACCAGCGGGAGGGCCTTCTCCTACAATGAGCAGTTCTTC.